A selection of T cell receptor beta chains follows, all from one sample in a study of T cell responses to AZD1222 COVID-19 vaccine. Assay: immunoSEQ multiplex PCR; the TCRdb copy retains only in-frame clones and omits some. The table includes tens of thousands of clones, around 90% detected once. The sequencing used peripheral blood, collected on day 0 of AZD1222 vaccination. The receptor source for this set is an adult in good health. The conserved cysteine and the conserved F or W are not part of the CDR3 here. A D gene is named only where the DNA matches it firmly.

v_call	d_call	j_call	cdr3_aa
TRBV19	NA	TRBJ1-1	ASSIWAVNTEAF
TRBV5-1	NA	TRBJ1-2	ASSSTGGYGYT
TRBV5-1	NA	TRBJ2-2	ASSWTGYPTGELF
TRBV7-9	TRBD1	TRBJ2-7	ASSPAGTGLGISYEQY
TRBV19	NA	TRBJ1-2	ASSDVRGLAYGYT
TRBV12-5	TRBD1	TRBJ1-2	ASGGQSTYGYT
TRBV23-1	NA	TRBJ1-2	ASSQSRANYGYT
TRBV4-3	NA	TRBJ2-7	ASSQGDGDGEQY
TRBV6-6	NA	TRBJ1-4	ASSYSDGNNEKLF
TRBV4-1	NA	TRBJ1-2	ASSQAGERPSGT
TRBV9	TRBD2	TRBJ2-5	ASSYSGGAGETQY
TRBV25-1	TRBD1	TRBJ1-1	ASSSGQGNTEAF
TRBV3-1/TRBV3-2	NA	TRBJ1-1	ASSQETGQPNTEAF
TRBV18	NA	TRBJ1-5	ASSPTTLTSNQPQH
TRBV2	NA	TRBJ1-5	ASSAGGGHTESNQPQH
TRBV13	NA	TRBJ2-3	ATLFRGGPSDTQY
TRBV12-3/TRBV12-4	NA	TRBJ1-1	ASSFGPSSQAF
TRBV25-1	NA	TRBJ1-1	ASSESGGLSFRAF
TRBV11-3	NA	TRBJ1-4	ASSFFGVEKLF
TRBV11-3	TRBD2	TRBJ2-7	ASSQLSGGPYEQY
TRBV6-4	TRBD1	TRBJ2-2	ATRDRVGELF
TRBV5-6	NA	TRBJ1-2	ASSLRVSGGPHGYT
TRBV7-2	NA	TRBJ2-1	ASSSRKTGSSNEQF
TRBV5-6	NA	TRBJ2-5	ASSLVGSETQY
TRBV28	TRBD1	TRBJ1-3	ASTTTGVNTIY
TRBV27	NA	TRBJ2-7	ASSLRHGGISSYEQY
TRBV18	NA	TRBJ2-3	ASSPTASTDTQY
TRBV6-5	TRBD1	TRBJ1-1	ATRDRGGGNTEAF
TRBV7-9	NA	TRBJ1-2	ASSSVIGGVEYGYT
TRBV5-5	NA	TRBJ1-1	ASSLGYGTEAF
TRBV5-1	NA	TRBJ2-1	ASSLPAYTDNEQF
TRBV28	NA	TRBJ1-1	ASYWRNTEAF
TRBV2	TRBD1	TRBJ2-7	ASSKGQPYEQY
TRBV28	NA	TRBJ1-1	ASSLWLGVGNTEAF
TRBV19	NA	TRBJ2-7	ASSIGAGPYEQY
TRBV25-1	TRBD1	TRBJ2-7	ASSVWGQSYEQY
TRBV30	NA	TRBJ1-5	AWSVPAQGGNQPQH
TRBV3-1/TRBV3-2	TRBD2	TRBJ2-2	ASSRTRGNTGELF
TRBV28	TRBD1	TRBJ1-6	ASSRQGGGYSPLH
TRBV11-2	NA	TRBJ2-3	ASSLAPGLRTDTQY
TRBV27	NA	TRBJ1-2	ASSFGQGYGYT
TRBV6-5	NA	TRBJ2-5	ASSFDSNQETQY
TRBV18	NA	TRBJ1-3	ASSPPGQSISGNTIY
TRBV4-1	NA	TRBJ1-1	ASMLSSRNTEAF